The 25 T cell receptor beta chains in this list originate from one sample, sequenced in a study of resident and recirculating memory T cells in vitiligo. Produced via immunoSEQ multiplex PCR; TCRdb's table is partial and in-frame only. The table has tens of thousands of clones, about 89% seen once; the top ten hold 4.9%. Material for sequencing was blood. The receptors were gathered from a male donor with vitiligo.

The chain links TRBV4-2 to TRBJ1-4; no definite D call. CDR1 and CDR2 (germline): LGHNA, YNFKEQ. The CDR3 spans 15 residues. Trimming pared 3 bases from V and 7 bases from J, leaving 15 bases between. CDR3 DNA sequence: TGTGCCAGCAGCCAGGAGGATAGTCCAACTGAAAAACTGTTTTTT. This codes for CASSQEDSPTEKLFF.

This clone was observed a single time. This chain joins TRBV6-5 and TRBJ1-2, with 9 bases that match TRBD1. Germline CDR1 MNHEY, CDR2 SVGAGI. V dropped 2 bases and J dropped 3; count of bases not matched to a gene: 7. CDR3 length equals 16 residues. The CDR3 sequence is CASSYLGTGLDYGYTF. DNA of the CDR3: TGTGCCAGCAGTTACCTCGGGACAGGGTTGGACTATGGCTACACCTTC.

The rearrangement joins TRBV25-1 to TRBJ1-2; TRBD1 might be the D (6 bases). V was shortened by 5 bases and J by 0 bases, with 13 bases between the two germline ends. CDR3 length equals 15 residues. Per germline, CDR1 MGHDK and CDR2 SYGVNS. The CDR3 nucleotides are TGTGCCAGCAGTCGCTTGGGGGCCGCTAACTATGGCTACACCTTC. Translation: CASSRLGAANYGYTF.

The gene calls are TRBV9 and TRBJ1-5; 7 nucleotides match TRBD1. The CDR3 runs to 16 residues. The trim removed 4 bases at V and 0 bases at J, leaving 7 bases unmatched. CDR1 is SGDLS, CDR2 YYNGEE, per germline. CDR3 region: CASSSGTDYSNQPQHF. The CDR3 DNA reads as TGTGCCAGCAGCTCCGGGACAGATTATAGCAATCAGCCCCAGCATTTT.

The chain is built from TRBV30 and TRBJ1-2; D ambiguous. CDR1 is GTSNPN, CDR2 SVGIG, per germline (reference sequence). Deletions cut 0 bases from V and 4 bases from J, with 9 bases between. The length of the CDR3 is 13 residues. CDR3 in DNA: TGTGCCTGGAGTGTTTACGGAGGCTATGGCTACACCTTC. Its protein product is CAWSVYGGYGYTF.

CDR3 DNA sequence: TGTGCCAGCAGAGCCGATTCTGGAAACACCATATATTTT. Translating it yields CASRADSGNTIYF. The chain recombines TRBV6-6 with TRBJ1-3, with D unclear. V was pared by 6 bases and J by 1 base, with 7 bases between. The CDR3 has 13 amino acids. Germline values: CDR1 MNHNY, CDR2 SVGAGI (reference sequence).

This clone was seen a handful of times. The chain has TRBV4-2 and TRBJ2-2, with D perhaps TRBD2 (6 bases). The germline V and J ends were trimmed by 4 bases and 7 bases, with 10 bases remaining between them. The CDR3 length is 13 residues. CDR1 and CDR2 from the germline V gene are LGHNA and YNFKEQ. The CDR3 bases are TGTGCCAGCAGCCTTCGGGAGATCGGGGAGCTGTTTTTT. It translates to CASSLREIGELFF.

The chain joins TRBV27 to TRBJ1-2; D perhaps matches TRBD1 (5 bases). The CDR3 contains 14 residues. The V end lost 7 bases, the J end lost 2 bases, and 14 bases lay between the germline ends. CDR1 and CDR2 from the germline V gene are MNHEY and SMNVEV (reference sequence). The CDR3 region is CASTPRQGNYGYTF. The CDR3, as DNA: TGTGCCAGCACTCCAAGGCAGGGCAACTATGGCTACACCTTC.

The rearrangement links TRBV7-2 to TRBJ1-2; D unclear. The CDR3 totals 13 residues. The V gene's germline CDR1 is SGHTA and CDR2 FQGNSA. Deletions cut 2 bases from V and 6 bases from J, with 10 bases between. This CDR3 is CASSLNRLHGYTF. CDR3 nucleotides: TGTGCCAGCAGCTTAAACCGGTTGCATGGCTACACCTTC.

The chain couples TRBV10-3 to TRBJ1-1; D is possibly TRBD1 (6 bases). The CDR3 consists of 16 residues. Germline CDR1 ENHRY, CDR2 SYGVKD. V was shortened by 4 bases and J by 1 base, with 16 bases between the two germline ends. CDR3 residues: CAISASERTANTEAFF. The CDR3 DNA sequence: TGTGCCATCAGTGCTTCAGAACGGACAGCGAACACTGAAGCTTTCTTT.

The rearrangement uses TRBV5-1 and TRBJ1-2, with D unresolved. Between the trimmed V and J ends, which lost 0 bases and 4 bases, there was a span of 7 bases. The CDR3 has 13 amino acids. CDR1 SGHRS and CDR2 YFSETQ come from the germline V gene. This CDR3 is CASSLVVIYGYTF. The CDR3 coding sequence is TGCGCCAGCAGCTTGGTAGTCATCTATGGCTACACCTTC.

The genes are TRBV7-8 and TRBJ1-1, with 8 nucleotides matching TRBD1. The germline CDR1 and CDR2 sequences are SGHVS and FQNEAQ. The junction had 7 bases not matched to a gene; V was cut back by 5 bases and J by 2 bases. This CDR3 contains 15 residues. CDR3 in DNA: TGTGCCAGCAGCGCCCCGACAGGGGTCAACACTGAAGCTTTCTTT. Translated, it gives CASSAPTGVNTEAFF.

The rearrangement joins TRBV6-1 to TRBJ1-1; weak D call: TRBD1 (5 bases). CDR3 size: 13 residues. Germline CDR1 MNHNS, CDR2 SASEGT. Trimming stripped 6 bases from V and 4 bases from J, with 12 bases between. The DNA of the CDR3 is TGTGCCAGCAGAGGAGGAGGGACCACTGAAGCTTTCTTT. This encodes CASRGGGTTEAFF.

The chain carries TRBV18 and TRBJ1-1; tentative D call: TRBD1 (6 bases). V gave up 0 bases and J gave up 5 bases, with 10 bases separating them. CDR3 size: 14 residues. Germline CDR1 is KGHSH and CDR2 is LQKENI. The CDR3 DNA reads as TGTGCCAGCTCACCACCGGGAACAGGGACTGAAGCTTTCTTT. Its protein product is CASSPPGTGTEAFF.

The chain links TRBV18 to TRBJ2-1; D remains ambiguous. This CDR3 has 14 amino acids. Trimming left V 3 bases short and J 4 bases short, with 10 bases between. The germline V gene encodes CDR1 KGHSH and CDR2 LQKENI. The CDR3 coding sequence is TGTGCCAGCTCACCGAGCGACGGATACAATGAGCAGTTCTTC. Its translation: CASSPSDGYNEQFF. The whole variable domain, filled in from reference TRBV18 and TRBJ2-1, reads NAGVMQNPRHLVRRRGQEARLRCSPMKGHSHVYWYRQLPEEGLKFMVYLQKENIIDESGMPKERFSAEFPKEGPSILRIQQVVRGDSAAYFCASSPSDGYNEQFFGPGTRLTVL.

The V gene is TRBV5-1, the J gene TRBJ2-5, with a tentative D call TRBD2 (6 bases). Trimming shortened V by 5 bases and J by 7 bases, and 15 bases separated the two germline ends. Germline V lookup: CDR1 SGHRS, CDR2 YFSETQ. The CDR3 spans 13 residues. The chain's CDR3 is CASSRDLRGTQYF. CDR3 bases: TGCGCCAGCAGTCGGGACTTAAGAGGGACCCAGTACTTC.

V and J are TRBV5-4 and TRBJ2-1; TRBD1 matches at 8 bases. Trimming at V came to 1 base and at J to 5 bases, leaving 5 bases not matched to a gene. Germline V gene sequence: CDR1 SGHNT, CDR2 YYREEE (reference sequence). This CDR3 is built from 15 residues. CDR3 protein: CASSLLDRVHNEQFF. CDR3 nucleotide sequence: TGTGCCAGCAGCTTGTTGGACAGGGTCCACAATGAGCAGTTCTTC.

The chain employs TRBV5-1 and TRBJ2-3, with a weak D call TRBD2 (5 bases). Germline-derived CDR1 and CDR2 are SGHRS and YFSETQ. V was trimmed by 0 bases and J by 0 bases, leaving 11 bases between them. The CDR3 runs to 16 residues. The CDR3 nucleotides read TGCGCCAGCAGCTTGGGGGCAGGACTTAGCACAGATACGCAGTATTTT. Its translation is CASSLGAGLSTDTQYF.

The chain has TRBV27 and TRBJ2-5; D is possibly TRBD2 (5 bases). Trimming cost V 3 bases and J 5 bases, with 13 bases left between them. The germline CDR1 and CDR2 sequences are MNHEY and SMNVEV (reference sequence). The CDR3 totals 14 residues. The CDR3 nucleotides read TGTGCCAGCAGTTTGCCGCCTTCGGGGGAGACCCAGTACTTC. Its translation is CASSLPPSGETQYF.

V usage is TRBV4-3 and J usage is TRBJ2-1, with a possible D match to TRBD1 (5 bases). Per germline, CDR1 LGHNA and CDR2 YSLEER. The germline V and J ends were trimmed by 5 bases and 6 bases, with 8 bases remaining between them. This CDR3 is 12 amino acids long. The CDR3 bases are TGCGCCAGCAGCACGGACACCAATGAGCAGTTCTTC. Amino acids: CASSTDTNEQFF.

The J gene is TRBJ1-4, the V gene TRBV25-1; no firm D call. Between the trimmed V and J ends, which lost 6 bases and 6 bases, there was a span of 11 bases. Germline CDR1 is MGHDK and CDR2 is SYGVNS. The CDR3 is made up of 13 amino acids. The CDR3 DNA reads as TGTGCCAGCAGCAGGAATTTAGATGAAAAACTGTTTTTT. As protein: CASSRNLDEKLFF. The full variable domain, in which reference TRBV25-1 and TRBJ1-4 provide the parts outside the CDR3, is EADIYQTPRYLVIGTGKKITLECSQTMGHDKMYWYQQDPGMELHLIHYSYGVNSTEKGDLSSESTVSRIRTEHFPLTLESARPSHTSQYLCASSRNLDEKLFFGSGTQLSVL.

CDR3: CASRDRVLEGETQYF. DNA for the CDR3: TGTGCCAGCAGGGACAGGGTATTGGAAGGAGAGACCCAGTACTTC. The chain is built from TRBV6-6 and TRBJ2-5; TRBD1 matches 8 bases. CDR1 is MNHNY, CDR2 SVGAGI, per germline (reference sequence). This CDR3 has 15 residues. V trimming: 6 bases; J trimming: 4 bases; junction bases outside the gene matches: 10.

The rearrangement joins TRBV30 to TRBJ1-1; 7 bases are shared with TRBD1. CDR1 and CDR2 (germline): GTSNPN, SVGIG (reference sequence). V shed 3 bases and J 0 bases; nucleotides not matched to a gene: 7. The CDR3 contains 15 residues. Here the CDR3 DNA reads TGTGCCTGGAGCCGATTCGGGACAGTGAACACTGAAGCTTTCTTT. Its protein is CAWSRFGTVNTEAFF.

The rearrangement uses TRBV5-1 and TRBJ1-3, with D uncertain. CDR3 size: 15 residues. Germline CDR1 is SGHRS and CDR2 is YFSETQ. The V end was cut by 4 bases, the J end by 0 bases, with 11 bases between. The DNA for the CDR3 is TGCGCCAGCAGCAAGACTGGGAGCTCTGGAAACACCATATATTTT. Its protein is CASSKTGSSGNTIYF.

CDR3 residues: CASSHPTLNSMNTEAFF. The CDR3 DNA sequence: TGCGCCAGCAGCCACCCTACGTTGAACAGTATGAACACTGAAGCTTTCTTT. The rearrangement joins TRBV4-1 to TRBJ1-1; D is unresolved. V lost 3 bases to trimming and J lost 0 bases, with 17 bases between them. Germline V gives CDR1 MGHRA, CDR2 YSYEKL. This CDR3 spans 17 amino acids.